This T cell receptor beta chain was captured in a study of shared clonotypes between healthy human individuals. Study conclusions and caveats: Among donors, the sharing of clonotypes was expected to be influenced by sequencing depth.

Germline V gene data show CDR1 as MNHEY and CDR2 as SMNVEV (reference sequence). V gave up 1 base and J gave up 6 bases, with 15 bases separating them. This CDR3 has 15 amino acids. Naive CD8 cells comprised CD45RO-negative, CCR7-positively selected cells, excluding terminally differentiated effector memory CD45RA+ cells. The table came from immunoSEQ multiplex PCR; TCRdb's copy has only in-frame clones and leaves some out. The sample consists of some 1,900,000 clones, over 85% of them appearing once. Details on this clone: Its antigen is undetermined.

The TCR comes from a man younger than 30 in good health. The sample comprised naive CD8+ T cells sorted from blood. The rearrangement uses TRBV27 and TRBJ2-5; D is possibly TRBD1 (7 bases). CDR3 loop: CASSLLGQGGKTQYF. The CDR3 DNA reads TGTGCCAGCAGTTTATTAGGCCAGGGGGGAAAGACCCAGTACTTC.